Shown below are 22 T cell receptor beta chains from a single sample sequenced in a study of regulatory T cells in long-lasting Graves disease. The time point is: newly diagnosed GD, antithyroid drugs for less than 3 months. There was RNA extracted from PBMCs, and the TCR library was made from it. The TCR beta library used iRepertoire HTBI primers with Arm-PCR amplification of CDR3. TCRdb reprocessed the multiplex PCR reads via MiXCR and lists one record per CDR3 protein. The sample holds over 500,000 distinct CDR3 sequences, less than 20% seen once. A further study also used this sample, focusing on T cells in Graves' hyperthyroidism and ophthalmopathy.

This specimen was peripheral blood mononuclear cells (PBMCs), taken at new diagnosis, from a patient treated with antithyroid drugs. The receptors shown here come from a woman aged 25 to 39 with Graves disease.

Note on this clonotype: This may be a read error: a much more frequent sequence differs by one nucleotide. This sequence joins TRBV6-1 and TRBJ1-1; D not resolved. This CDR3 spans 15 amino acids. CDR1 is MNHNS, CDR2 SASEGT, per germline. The CDR3 here is CAISKRESSSTEAFF. CDR3 coding DNA: TGTGCCATCAGTAAGAGGGAATCCTCCAGCACTGAAGCTTTCTTT.

This clonotype was seen a few times. The CDR3 nucleotides are TGTGCCATCAGTAGAAGCACTGAAGCTTTCTTT. Its protein product is CAISRSTEAFF. This chain joins TRBV10-3 and TRBJ1-1, with D hard to call. V lost 5 bases, J lost 4 bases, and 5 bases lay in between. Germline lookup yields CDR1 ENHRY and CDR2 SYGVKD. This CDR3 contains 11 residues.

The chain has TRBV28 and TRBJ1-5; D gene uncertain. The germline V gene encodes CDR1 MDHEN and CDR2 SYDVKM. There are 13 residues in the CDR3. Trimming stripped 5 bases from V and 6 bases from J, with 11 bases between. CDR3 region: CASSPPTIQPQHF. The DNA of the CDR3 is TGTGCCAGCAGTCCACCGACAATTCAGCCCCAGCATTTT.

This clonotype was counted a few times. V and J are TRBV5-6 and TRBJ2-1; TRBD2 matches 11 bases. Germline V gene sequence: CDR1 SGHDT, CDR2 YYEEEE. V lost 0 bases to trimming and J lost 14 bases; unmatched junction nucleotides: 1. The CDR3 sequence is 12 residues long. In DNA, the CDR3 is TGTGCCAGCAGCTTGGGACTAGCGGGAAAGTTCTTC. It specifies CASSLGLAGKFF.

This clonotype was counted between two and nine times. This sequence joins TRBV28 and TRBJ2-7; the D is unclear. Germline-derived CDR1 and CDR2 are MDHEN and SYDVKM. This CDR3 spans 14 amino acids. V was pared by 5 bases and J by 7 bases, with 18 bases between. Written as DNA, the CDR3 is TGTGCCAGCAGTCCCCATTCTGGCTCGCGGGAGCAGTACTTC. Protein sequence: CASSPHSGSREQYF.

This clonotype has more than one count but fewer than ten. The chain links TRBV12-3 or TRBV12-4 to TRBJ2-4, with 7 positions matching TRBD2. The V gene end was trimmed by 6 bases and the J gene end by 5 bases; junction bases not matched to a gene: 10. The CDR3 is made up of 15 amino acids. This CDR3 is CASSGGRGRQNIQYF. In DNA form, the CDR3 reads TGTGCCAGCAGCGGGGGGAGGGGCCGCCAAAACATTCAGTACTTC.

This clonotype was detected only a few times. The chain combines TRBV7-2 with TRBJ2-5, with no clear D. Per germline, CDR1 SGHTA and CDR2 FQGNSA. CDR3 length: 11 amino acids. The V end lost 7 bases, the J end lost 4 bases, and 7 bases lay between the germline ends. This CDR3 reads CASKYRETQYF. In DNA, the CDR3 is TGTGCCAGCAAGTACCGAGAGACCCAGTACTTC. The variable domain in full, completed from reference TRBV7-2 and TRBJ2-5, reads GAGVSQSPSNKVTEKGKDVELRCDPISGHTALYWYRQSLGQGLEFLIYFQGNSAPDKSGLPSDRFSAERTGGSVSTLTIQRTQQEDSAVYLCASKYRETQYFGPGTRLLVL.

This clonotype was seen repeatedly, ten times or more. CDR3 nucleotides: TGTGCCAGCAGTCAAGGCCGACAGGGCAGGAGTGGCTACACCTTC. Amino acids: CASSQGRQGRSGYTF. The V call is TRBV6-1, the J call TRBJ1-2; 7 bases are shared with TRBD1. Germline CDR1 reads MNHNS; CDR2 reads SASEGT. V lost 5 bases and J lost 7; bases outside the gene matches: 13. The CDR3 loop spans 15 amino acids.

This clonotype occurred many times. The chain uses TRBV7-8 and TRBJ2-1; the match to TRBD1 covers 8 bases. Trimming removed 8 bases from V and 8 bases from J; junction bases left unmatched: 5. CDR3 length: 12 residues. Germline V gives CDR1 SGHVS, CDR2 FQNEAQ. CDR3 DNA: TGTGCCAGCCAGGAGACAGGGGATGAGCAGTTCTTC. It codes for CASQETGDEQFF.

CDR3 sequence: CASSLIQGSYGYTF. CDR3 sequence (DNA): TGTGCCAGCAGCTTGATACAGGGATCCTATGGCTACACCTTC. The rearrangement links TRBV5-6 to TRBJ1-2, with D perhaps TRBD1 (6 bases). Deletions cut 1 base from V and 4 bases from J, with 11 bases between. Per the germline V gene, CDR1 is SGHDT and CDR2 is YYEEEE. The CDR3 sequence is 14 residues long.

This clonotype was observed many times. The rearrangement joins TRBV2 to TRBJ2-5; no clear D. Germline CDR1 and CDR2: SNHLY and FYNNEI. The germline V and J ends were trimmed by 1 base and 10 bases, with 13 bases remaining between them. CDR3 length: 13 residues. The CDR3 sequence: CASSEEAVRHQYF. DNA for the CDR3: TGTGCCAGCAGTGAAGAGGCCGTTAGGCACCAGTACTTC.

This clonotype came up a few times. V usage is TRBV4-1 and J usage is TRBJ2-1; possible D gene TRBD2, 5 bases. Trimming removed 4 bases from V and 8 bases from J, with 18 bases in between. The CDR3 has 15 amino acids. Germline CDR1 MGHRA, CDR2 YSYEKL. CDR3 sequence: CASSPDNLGAYEQFF. The CDR3 nucleotides read TGCGCCAGCAGCCCCGATAATTTGGGAGCCTATGAGCAGTTCTTC.

This clonotype was detected ten times or more. V gene TRBV6-1 combines with J gene TRBJ1-4; no definite D call. Trimming left V 3 bases short and J 8 bases short, with 16 bases between. The germline gives CDR1 MNHNS, CDR2 SASEGT. CDR3 size: 15 residues. CDR3 residues: CASSDALGSGEKLFF. The CDR3 DNA is TGTGCCAGCAGTGACGCCCTTGGCAGTGGCGAAAAACTGTTTTTT.

This clonotype was recorded many times. J is TRBJ2-1 and V is TRBV7-2; no reliable D call. This CDR3 region has 15 residues. Deletions cut 2 bases from V and 2 bases from J, with 10 bases between. Per the germline V gene, CDR1 is SGHTA and CDR2 is FQGNSA. The CDR3 bases are TGTGCCAGCAGCTTAAGTTGGGTCACCTACAATGAGCAGTTCTTC. This sequence encodes CASSLSWVTYNEQFF. Using reference TRBV7-2 and TRBJ2-1 for the parts outside the CDR3, the full variable domain is GAGVSQSPSNKVTEKGKDVELRCDPISGHTALYWYRQSLGQGLEFLIYFQGNSAPDKSGLPSDRFSAERTGGSVSTLTIQRTQQEDSAVYLCASSLSWVTYNEQFFGPGTRLTVL.

The chain combines TRBV20-1 with TRBJ1-6; 7 nucleotides line up with TRBD1. Germline values: CDR1 DFQATT, CDR2 SNEGSKA (reference sequence). V lost 4 bases and J lost 8; bases outside the gene matches: 20. This CDR3 has 18 amino acids. The CDR3 nucleotides are TGCAGTGCTATCTCCTTCGGGAACAGGGGAGGGGAAGATTCACCCCTCCACTTT. It translates to CSAISFGNRGGEDSPLHF.

The count of this clonotype is one. A read error is possible here, since a much larger clone lies one base away. CDR3 loop: CASSQVWEQYF. CDR3 nucleotides: TGTGCCAGCAGCCAAGTGTGGGAGCAGTACTTC. The rearrangement uses TRBV3-1 and TRBJ2-7, with no clear D. Trimming cost V 1 base and J 7 bases, with 5 bases left between them. The CDR3 extends over 11 amino acids. Germline CDR1 reads LGHDT; CDR2 reads YNNKEL (reference sequence).

This chain connects TRBV29-1 to TRBJ1-2, with 8 bases fitting TRBD1. Germline CDR1 is SQVTM and CDR2 is ANQGSEA. This CDR3 region has 12 residues. J lost 7 bases, V lost 4 bases, and 5 bases had no gene match. CDR3 coding DNA: TGCAGCGTTGGTACAGGGGGGTTTGGCTACACCTTC. Amino acids: CSVGTGGFGYTF.

As DNA, the CDR3 is TGCGCCAGCAGCAGGCTGGGACAGAACAATGAAAAACTGTTTTTT. As protein: CASSRLGQNNEKLFF. The chain combines TRBV5-1 with TRBJ1-4, with 7 nucleotides matching TRBD1. J gave up 5 bases and V 4 bases, and 8 bases lay outside the gene matches. The CDR3 spans 15 residues. The germline V gene has CDR1 SGHRS and CDR2 YFSETQ.

The chain couples TRBV4-1 to TRBJ2-1; no reliable D call. This CDR3 region has 13 residues. Germline CDR1 reads MGHRA; CDR2 reads YSYEKL. V lost 1 base and J lost 5, with 6 bases in between. CDR3 region: CASSQASHNEQFF. Here the CDR3 DNA reads TGCGCCAGCAGCCAAGCCAGCCACAATGAGCAGTTCTTC.

The J gene is TRBJ2-7, the V gene TRBV12-3 or TRBV12-4; D perhaps matches TRBD2 (6 bases). V dropped 5 bases and J dropped 6 bases, with 11 bases sitting between them. CDR3 size: 12 residues. CDR3 coding DNA: TGTGCCAGCAGTCGACTAGAGAGCGAGCAGTACTTC. Encoded protein: CASSRLESEQYF.

The chain combines TRBV6-2 or TRBV6-3 with TRBJ1-1, with 7 bases that match TRBD1. Germline V gene data show CDR1 as MNHEY and CDR2 as SVGEGT. The CDR3 is 15 amino acids. The V segment lost 6 bases and the J segment 5 bases; nucleotides outside the gene matches: 12. The CDR3 bases are TGTGCCAGCAGACGGACGAGGGACAGCCTGACTGAAGCTTTCTTT. As protein: CASRRTRDSLTEAFF.

This chain connects TRBV11-2 to TRBJ1-6; D is uncertain. Trimming removed 5 bases at V and 0 bases at J, with 11 bases between. Germline V CDR1 and CDR2: SGHAT, FQNNGV. The CDR3 totals 16 residues. The CDR3 DNA is TGTGCCAGCAGCCCCCGGGCAAGCTCCTATAATTCACCCCTCCACTTT. Translated, it gives CASSPRASSYNSPLHF.